The 6 T cell receptor beta chains below come from one sample, sequenced in a study of shared clonotypes between healthy human individuals. TCRdb keeps only in-frame clones here, not all; method: immunoSEQ multiplex PCR. Here the sample spans some 2,000,000 clones, 90% to 97% being singletons. The sequenced sample was naive CD4+ T cells sorted from blood. Sample subset: CD45RA+ positively selected. The source is a man between 18 and 29 years old in good health.

The CDR3 region has the DNA TGTGCCAGCAGTTTACCCTTTAGCGGGGGGGCAGGGACCCAGTACTTC. Its protein is CASSLPFSGGAGTQYF. The chain employs TRBV28 and TRBJ2-5; 11 bases line up with TRBD2. The CDR3 is made up of 16 amino acids. Germline V gene lookup returns CDR1 MDHEN and CDR2 SYDVKM. Trimming at V came to 2 bases and at J to 7 bases, leaving 9 bases not matched to a gene.

The chain recombines TRBV7-9 with TRBJ2-1; weak D call: TRBD2 (7 bases). The CDR3 runs to 15 residues. Germline loops: CDR1 SEHNR, CDR2 FQNEAQ (reference sequence). The V end lost 10 bases, the J end lost 0 bases, and 16 bases lay between the germline ends. The CDR3 sequence is CATEEGGSSYNEQFF. In DNA, the CDR3 is TGTGCCACAGAAGAGGGGGGGAGCTCCTACAATGAGCAGTTCTTC. Filled out from reference TRBV7-9 and TRBJ2-1, the complete variable domain reads DTGVSQNPRHKITKRGQNVTFRCDPISEHNRLYWYRQTLGQGPEFLTYFQNEAQLEKSRLLSDRFSAERPKGSFSTLEIQRTEQGDSAMYLCATEEGGSSYNEQFFGPGTRLTVL.

This chain links TRBV11-2 with TRBJ2-3; 8 bases line up with TRBD1. The CDR3 is made up of 17 amino acids. J gave up 0 bases and V 3 bases, and 8 bases lay outside the gene matches. Per the germline V gene, CDR1 is SGHAT and CDR2 is FQNNGV. The CDR3 DNA reads TGTGCCAGCAGCTTCCTCGGGCAGGGGGCTAGCACAGATACGCAGTATTTT. Translation: CASSFLGQGASTDTQYF.

This chain links TRBV5-1 with TRBJ2-2; 9 bases line up with TRBD2. V was pared by 4 bases and J by 7 bases, with 8 bases of the junction left unmatched. The germline gives CDR1 SGHRS, CDR2 YFSETQ. The CDR3 spans 15 residues. The CDR3 coding sequence is TGCGCCAGCAGCCTATTAGCGGGGGAAGTCGGGGAGCTGTTTTTT. Translating it yields CASSLLAGEVGELFF.

The gene calls are TRBV10-1 and TRBJ2-1, with 7 bases aligning to TRBD1. Germline V gives CDR1 WNHNN, CDR2 SYGVQD (reference sequence). This CDR3 has 13 amino acids. V lost 6 bases and J lost 9; bases outside the gene matches: 8. The CDR3 coding sequence is TGCGCCAGCAGCAACCTAGGGGGCTTTGAGCAGTTCTTC. It is translated as CASSNLGGFEQFF.

The sample holds one count of this clone. This CDR3 reads CASSLRTLATNEKLFF. For the CDR3, the DNA is TGTGCCAGCAGTTTAAGGACCCTTGCAACTAATGAAAAACTGTTTTTT. J is TRBJ1-4 and V is TRBV28, with unresolved D. The CDR3 is 16 amino acids. Between the trimmed V and J ends, which lost 2 bases and 0 bases, there was a span of 10 bases. The V gene's germline CDR1 is MDHEN and CDR2 SYDVKM.